This T cell receptor (beta chain) was profiled in a study of blood T cells in healthy people across ages. PCR was performed a second time for 7 to 11 cycles using a sample-barcoded 5' primer and a J-beta primer mix. One entry per CDR3 protein, called by TCRdb with MiXCR from the 5' RACE reads. The data hold about 1.4 million distinct CDR3 sequences, with roughly 59% observed a single time. Study-wide results and caveats: Per-million-T-cell TCR beta diversity fell roughly linearly with age.

Individuals who donated were healthy Caucasians from Russia aged roughly 6 to 100. This CDR3 contains 17 residues. On this clonotype itself: Its specificity is unknown.

The sample consisted of blood. The sequence came from a man in his late teens or twenties in good health. J is TRBJ2-3 and V is TRBV21-1; the D segment call TRBD2 is taken from the table without a DNA check. TRBV21-1 has pseudogene status. In nucleotides, the CDR3 is TGTGCCAGCAGCAAAAGTGCGGCTAGCCGATTCACAGATACGCAGTATTTT. Its translation is CASSKSAASRFTDTQYF.